This T cell receptor (beta chain) was obtained from a study of shared T cell receptors in the human thymus. V lost 7 bases and J lost 0; bases outside the gene matches: 14. From germline, CDR1 is SQVTM and CDR2 ANQGSEA. The CDR3 consists of 18 residues. Assay used: immunoSEQ multiplex PCR; TCRdb lists only in-frame clones, some missing. Among almost 550,000 clones listed, 75% to 85% were seen once. In addition, the sample was reused for a study of human thymus T cells. That report adds: Reports from related research described highly overlapping thymic repertoires among unrelated individuals.

The rearrangement uses TRBV29-1 and TRBJ2-1, with TRBD2 identical over 11 bases. Sequencing was done on a sample of thymocytes. The TCR originated in a boy less than two years old with a congenital heart defect. For the CDR3, the DNA is TGCAGCGCACCTTTCGGGACTAGCGGCCTTAGCTCCTACAATGAGCAGTTCTTC. This gives the protein CSAPFGTSGLSSYNEQFF.